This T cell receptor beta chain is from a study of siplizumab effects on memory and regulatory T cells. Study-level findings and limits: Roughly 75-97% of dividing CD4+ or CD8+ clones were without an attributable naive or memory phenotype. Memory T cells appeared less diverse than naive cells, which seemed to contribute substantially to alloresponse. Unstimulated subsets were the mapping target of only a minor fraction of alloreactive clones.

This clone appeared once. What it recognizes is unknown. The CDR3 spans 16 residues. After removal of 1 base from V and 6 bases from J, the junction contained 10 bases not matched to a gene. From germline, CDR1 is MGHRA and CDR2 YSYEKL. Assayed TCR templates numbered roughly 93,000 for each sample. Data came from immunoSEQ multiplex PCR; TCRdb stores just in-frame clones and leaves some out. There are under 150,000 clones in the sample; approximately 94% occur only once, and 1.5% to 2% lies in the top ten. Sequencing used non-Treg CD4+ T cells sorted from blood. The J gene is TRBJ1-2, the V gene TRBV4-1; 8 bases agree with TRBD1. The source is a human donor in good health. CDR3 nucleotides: TGCGCCAGCAGCCAAGTCGGTTACAGGGGGAGGGATGGCTACACCTTC. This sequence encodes CASSQVGYRGRDGYTF.